The 16 T cell receptor beta chains below were found in one sample sequenced in a study of T-cell memory formation after mild COVID-19. One entry per CDR3 protein, called by TCRdb with MiXCR from the 5' RACE reads. The sample lists about 340,000 distinct CDR3 sequences, under 15% seen once, with roughly a fifth in the top ten. The sample taken for sequencing was PBMCs or a T cell subset sorted from them (not recorded which). The receptors derive from a man aged 18 to 29 who had mild COVID-19 (a few samples of this study predate the infection). Cell type and time point are not known.

The chain combines TRBV20-1 with TRBJ1-1; D remains unclear. Per germline, CDR1 DFQATT and CDR2 SNEGSKA (reference sequence). V lost 3 bases, J lost 8 bases, and 19 bases lay in between. This CDR3 has 14 residues. The CDR3 DNA is TGCAGTGCTAGCCCCGGTGACCGAAATTTGGAAGCTTTCTTT. Its protein is CSASPGDRNLEAFF.

This clonotype appeared a few times. This chain links TRBV4-1 with TRBJ2-2; possible D gene TRBD1, 5 bases. The V gene's germline CDR1 is MGHRA and CDR2 YSYEKL. The CDR3 has 14 residues. Trimming left V 2 bases short and J 6 bases short, with 10 bases between. In nucleotides, the CDR3 is TGCGCCAGCAGCCAACTGACAGTCCCCGGGGAGCTGTTTTTT. Protein: CASSQLTVPGELFF.

The CDR3 region is CASSQETGVRTGNGYTF. CDR3 sequence (DNA): TGCGCCAGCAGCCAAGAAACGGGAGTCAGGACAGGGAATGGCTACACCTTC. The chain uses TRBV4-3 and TRBJ1-2, with TRBD1 identical over 8 bases. Germline values: CDR1 LGHNA, CDR2 YSLEER. V trimming: 0 bases; J trimming: 6 bases; junction bases outside the gene matches: 12. The CDR3 runs to 17 residues.

This clonotype was detected only a few times. The genes are TRBV5-1 and TRBJ2-1; 11 bases are shared with TRBD2. CDR3 length: 12 amino acids. Trimming removed 4 bases from V and 13 bases from J; junction bases left unmatched: 4. CDR1 and CDR2 from the germline V gene are SGHRS and YFSETQ. The CDR3 reads CASSVGLAVQFF. Written as DNA, the CDR3 is TGCGCCAGCAGCGTGGGACTAGCGGTTCAGTTCTTC. Full variable domain (remainder filled in from reference TRBV5-1 and TRBJ2-1): KAGVTQTPRYLIKTRGQQVTLSCSPISGHRSVSWYQQTPGQGLQFLFEYFSETQRNKGNFPGRFSGRQFSNSRSEMNVSTLELGDSALYLCASSVGLAVQFFGPGTRLTVL.

V and J are TRBV30 and TRBJ1-2; D unclear. The germline V gene encodes CDR1 GTSNPN and CDR2 SVGIG (reference sequence). This CDR3 region has 13 residues. Between the trimmed V and J ends, which lost 7 bases and 6 bases, there was a span of 18 bases. The CDR3: CALRTDLSDGYTF. The CDR3 coding sequence is TGTGCCTTAAGGACCGACCTAAGCGATGGCTACACCTTC.

The rearrangement uses TRBV12-3 or TRBV12-4 and TRBJ1-1; 11 positions agree with TRBD1. The V segment lost 3 bases and the J segment 3 bases; nucleotides outside the gene matches: 3. The CDR3 extends over 15 amino acids. CDR3 sequence reads: CASSLRDRGDTEAFF. The CDR3 nucleotides are TGTGCCAGCAGTTTGCGGGACAGGGGGGACACTGAAGCTTTCTTT.

The gene calls are TRBV5-4 and TRBJ2-2, with 7 positions matching TRBD2. Germline V gives CDR1 SGHNT, CDR2 YYREEE (reference sequence). The CDR3 extends over 14 amino acids. J gave up 7 bases and V 5 bases, and 8 bases lay outside the gene matches. CDR3 region: CASSFPGTNGELFF. CDR3 nucleotides: TGTGCCAGCAGTTTTCCCGGGACTAACGGGGAGCTGTTTTTT.

This clonotype was recorded a few times. The chain employs TRBV5-1 and TRBJ2-6; D may match TRBD1 or TRBD2 (5 bases each). Germline assignment: CDR1 SGHRS and CDR2 YFSETQ. This CDR3 is built from 14 residues. Trimming took off 8 bases at V and 4 bases at J, with 13 bases between the two ends. CDR3 bases: TGCGCCAGTTCCTCGGGGCCCGGGGCCAACGTCCTGACTTTC. Translating it yields CASSSGPGANVLTF. Full variable domain (rest looked up from reference TRBV5-1 and TRBJ2-6): KAGVTQTPRYLIKTRGQQVTLSCSPISGHRSVSWYQQTPGQGLQFLFEYFSETQRNKGNFPGRFSGRQFSNSRSEMNVSTLELGDSALYLCASSSGPGANVLTFGAGSRLTVL.

The CDR3 sequence: CASSQGQGVYEQYF. CDR3 nucleotides: TGCGCCAGCAGCCAAGGACAGGGGGTCTACGAGCAGTACTTC. The rearrangement links TRBV4-1 to TRBJ2-7, with TRBD1 matching 9 bases. Germline CDR1 MGHRA, CDR2 YSYEKL. V lost 1 base, J lost 3 bases, and 1 base stayed unmatched. This CDR3 region has 14 residues.

With regard to this clonotype: This may come from a read error, since a much larger clone is one base off. The CDR3 DNA sequence: TGCGCCAGCAGCCAAGAGACAGCCTCTTTAGACCAGCATTTT. Translation gives CASSQETASLDQHF. The chain combines TRBV4-1 with TRBJ1-5; TRBD1 might be the D (5 bases). V gave up 0 bases and J gave up 12 bases, with 15 bases separating them. The V gene's germline CDR1 is MGHRA and CDR2 YSYEKL. The CDR3 runs 14 residues.

In nucleotides, the CDR3 is TGCAGTGCTACAGGTCACAGGCGCACAGATACGCAGTATTTT. This codes for CSATGHRRTDTQYF. The V and J genes are TRBV20-1 and TRBJ2-3, with TRBD1 as a possible D gene (5 bases). The CDR3 sequence is 14 residues long. Trimming removed 4 bases at V and 1 base at J, with 12 bases between. Germline-derived CDR1 and CDR2 are DFQATT and SNEGSKA (reference sequence).

This clonotype was picked up a small number of times. The chain links TRBV28 to TRBJ2-7; the D gene could be TRBD1 or TRBD2 (5 bases each). V was trimmed by 3 bases and J by 5 bases, leaving 14 bases between them. The CDR3 contains 14 residues. CDR1 is MDHEN and CDR2 is SYDVKM in the germline V gene. The CDR3 loop is CASSLRGAVNEQYV. In DNA form, the CDR3 reads TGTGCCAGCAGTTTGAGAGGGGCGGTGAACGAGCAGTACGTC.

There are a few counts of this clonotype. V usage is TRBV4-1 and J usage is TRBJ2-7; 11 nucleotides match TRBD1. The CDR3 has 15 residues. Trimming removed 4 bases from V and 7 bases from J; junction bases left unmatched: 9. Germline V lookup: CDR1 MGHRA, CDR2 YSYEKL. This chain's CDR3 is CASSLLGTGGGEQYF. DNA for the CDR3: TGCGCCAGCAGCCTGCTCGGGACAGGGGGTGGTGAGCAGTACTTC.

The V call is TRBV11-2, the J call TRBJ2-2; D is uncertain. Trimming removed 2 bases from V and 1 base from J, with 8 bases in between. The CDR3 has 15 residues. Germline V gene sequence: CDR1 SGHAT, CDR2 FQNNGV. In DNA, the CDR3 is TGTGCCAGCAGCTTAATCCCGGGGAACACCGGGGAGCTGTTTTTT. Protein: CASSLIPGNTGELFF.

There are a few counts of this clonotype. The chain joins TRBV10-2 to TRBJ2-3; 11 bases are shared with TRBD2. V shed 3 bases and J 3 bases; nucleotides not matched to a gene: 8. Germline assignment: CDR1 WSHSY and CDR2 SAAADI. The CDR3 loop spans 17 amino acids. CDR3 bases: TGCGCCAGCAGTGACACTAGCGGGGGTACCCCTACAGATACGCAGTATTTT. Translated, it gives CASSDTSGGTPTDTQYF.

This clonotype turned up a few times. The chain is built from TRBV6-2 or TRBV6-3 and TRBJ2-7; D call uncertain. The CDR3 runs 15 residues. Trimming took off 4 bases at V and 3 bases at J, with 16 bases between the two ends. Germline V CDR1 and CDR2: MNHEY, SVGEGT. The CDR3 nucleotides read TGTGCCAGCAGTTCTTTCGGCGAGGCCCTCTACGAGCAGTACTTC. As protein: CASSSFGEALYEQYF.